Below, 21 T cell receptor beta chains from the same sample are listed, as sequenced in a study of blood T cell repertoires in COVID-19. This table comes from immunoSEQ multiplex PCR, and its TCRdb copy is limited to in-frame clones, with some not included. The sample has about 170,000 clones; 65% to 80% are singletons. The sequenced material came from PBMCs or T cells enriched from blood (not recorded which). The receptors derive from a woman in her seventies in a cohort exposed to, infected with or recovered from COVID-19 (not recorded which).

The rearrangement joins TRBV16 to TRBJ1-1; possibly TRBD1 for D (5 bases). The CDR3 is made up of 13 amino acids. The germline gives CDR1 KGHSY, CDR2 FQNENV. V was pared by 0 bases and J by 6 bases, with 8 bases between. This chain's CDR3 is CASSQSGRAEAFF. CDR3 nucleotides: TGTGCCAGCAGCCAATCAGGCAGGGCTGAAGCTTTCTTT.

This sequence joins TRBV3-1 (or the pseudogene TRBV3-2) and TRBJ1-5; D perhaps matches TRBD1 (6 bases). This CDR3 spans 14 amino acids. Trimming stripped 4 bases from V and 6 bases from J, with 13 bases between. CDR1 and CDR2 from the germline V gene are LGHDT and YNNKEL (reference sequence). The CDR3 DNA sequence: TGTGCCAGCAGCCCGGACAGCGGGAGTCAGCCCCAGCATTTT. Amino acid sequence: CASSPDSGSQPQHF.

The chain has TRBV5-1 and TRBJ2-3, with 10 bases lining up with TRBD2. The CDR3 extends over 15 amino acids. CDR1 and CDR2 from the germline V gene are SGHRS and YFSETQ. V was pared by 2 bases and J by 3 bases, with 3 bases of the junction left unmatched. CDR3 DNA sequence: TGCGCCAGCAGCTTAAGCGGGAGGGCGACAGATACGCAGTATTTT. It translates to CASSLSGRATDTQYF.

V usage is TRBV5-4 and J usage is TRBJ1-2; D call uncertain. Germline CDR1 reads SGHNT; CDR2 reads YYREEE (reference sequence). V shed 3 bases and J shed 0 bases, with 3 bases lying between them. CDR3 size: 12 residues. CDR3 sequence (DNA): TGTGCCAGCAGCTCCTCTAACTATGGCTACACCTTC. Translated: CASSSSNYGYTF.

This chain connects TRBV10-2 to TRBJ2-1; D uncertain. Germline V CDR1 and CDR2: WSHSY, SAAADI. The CDR3 covers 13 residues. V was cut by 2 bases and J by 3 bases, with 5 bases left in between. CDR3 residues: CASSEQVYNEQFF. For the CDR3, the DNA is TGCGCCAGCAGTGAGCAGGTCTACAATGAGCAGTTCTTC.

The chain couples TRBV5-1 to TRBJ2-1, with D maybe TRBD2 (6 bases). Between the trimmed V and J ends, which lost 4 bases and 9 bases, there was a span of 17 bases. Germline V gene lookup returns CDR1 SGHRS and CDR2 YFSETQ. The CDR3 runs 14 residues. This CDR3 is CASSPRASAGEQFF. In DNA form, the CDR3 reads TGCGCCAGCAGCCCGCGGGCTAGCGCGGGTGAGCAGTTCTTC.

The count of this clone is one. The chain carries TRBV28 and TRBJ1-5, with 9 bases fitting TRBD1. Germline assignment: CDR1 MDHEN and CDR2 SYDVKM. CDR3 length equals 14 residues. V lost 6 bases to trimming and J lost 10 bases; unmatched junction nucleotides: 10. The CDR3 sequence: CASRGTGSVEPQHF. The CDR3 nucleotides are TGTGCCAGCAGGGGGACAGGGTCCGTTGAACCCCAGCATTTT.

The chain is built from TRBV19 and TRBJ2-5; 13 bases are shared with TRBD2. CDR1 and CDR2 (germline): LNHDA, SQIVND (reference sequence). The CDR3 loop spans 16 amino acids. The V segment lost 5 bases and the J segment 5 bases; nucleotides outside the gene matches: 8. CDR3 in DNA: TGTGCCAGTAGTTTTTGGACTAGCGGGAGATATGAGACCCAGTACTTC. Translating it yields CASSFWTSGRYETQYF.

The chain links TRBV19 to TRBJ2-7; 9 nucleotides align to TRBD2. The CDR3 runs to 16 residues. The germline V gene has CDR1 LNHDA and CDR2 SQIVND (reference sequence). The V segment lost 1 base and the J segment 2 bases; nucleotides outside the gene matches: 6. CDR3 residues: CASSIATSGLAYEQYF. In nucleotides, the CDR3 is TGTGCCAGTAGTATAGCAACTAGCGGGTTAGCCTACGAGCAGTACTTC.

The genes are TRBV5-1 and TRBJ1-1, with D tentatively TRBD1 (5 bases). This CDR3 comprises 14 residues. The V and J ends lost 0 bases and 3 bases respectively, with 9 bases between them. Per the germline V gene, CDR1 is SGHRS and CDR2 is YFSETQ. The CDR3: CASSLETAYTEAFF. Here the CDR3 DNA reads TGCGCCAGCAGCTTGGAGACAGCGTACACTGAAGCTTTCTTT.

The chain has TRBV5-1 and TRBJ2-1; 8 bases align to TRBD2. The junction had 15 bases not matched to a gene; V was cut back by 1 base and J by 15 bases. This CDR3 spans 15 amino acids. Germline CDR1 and CDR2: SGHRS and YFSETQ. CDR3 DNA sequence: TGCGCCAGCAGCTTGTCGGGGCCGGACGGGAGGGTGCCGTTCTTC. Translated, it gives CASSLSGPDGRVPFF. Complete variable domain (other parts from reference TRBV5-1 and TRBJ2-1): KAGVTQTPRYLIKTRGQQVTLSCSPISGHRSVSWYQQTPGQGLQFLFEYFSETQRNKGNFPGRFSGRQFSNSRSEMNVSTLELGDSALYLCASSLSGPDGRVPFFGPGTRLTVL.

The gene calls are TRBV5-1 and TRBJ2-5; D remains ambiguous. The germline V gene has CDR1 SGHRS and CDR2 YFSETQ. The V gene lost 2 bases and the J gene lost 1 base, with 12 bases spanning the gap. The CDR3 loop spans 15 amino acids. In DNA, the CDR3 is TGCGCCAGCAGCTTCAGTCAGAGGCGCCAAGAGACCCAGTACTTC. Translation gives CASSFSQRRQETQYF.

The V call is TRBV5-1, the J call TRBJ2-7; a possible D gene is TRBD2 (6 bases). V was cut by 4 bases and J by 5 bases, with 19 bases left in between. This CDR3 region has 15 residues. The germline V gene has CDR1 SGHRS and CDR2 YFSETQ. The CDR3 coding sequence is TGCGCCAGCAGCCCCGACCCGGGAGACGGGGACGAGCAGTACTTC. Translating it yields CASSPDPGDGDEQYF.

The V and J genes are TRBV18 and TRBJ2-3; 8 bases are shared with TRBD2. J was trimmed by 6 bases and V by 0 bases; bases with no gene match: 5. Germline CDR1 reads KGHSH; CDR2 reads LQKENI. This CDR3 is 15 amino acids long. CDR3 in DNA: TGTGCCAGCTCACCACCGGCGGGAGGAAGGGATACGCAGTATTTT. Translated: CASSPPAGGRDTQYF.

The CDR3 DNA follows: TGTGCCAGCAGTGGGGGGCCGGAAAACACCATATATTTT. It codes for CASSGGPENTIYF. The chain couples TRBV2 to TRBJ1-3; a possible D gene is TRBD1 (6 bases). CDR1 is SNHLY and CDR2 is FYNNEI in the germline V gene. This CDR3 contains 13 residues. The ends were cut back, 4 bases at V and 6 bases at J, with 10 bases in the middle.

CDR3 loop: CASSFETNQPQHF. The CDR3 DNA reads TGTGCCAGCAGCTTCGAAACTAATCAGCCCCAGCATTTT. The V call is TRBV5-6, the J call TRBJ1-5; no definite D call. Germline-derived CDR1 and CDR2 are SGHDT and YYEEEE. The CDR3 is made up of 13 amino acids. The V end lost 2 bases, the J end lost 4 bases, and 7 bases lay between the germline ends.

This clone was seen once. The chain links TRBV10-3 to TRBJ1-2; D possibly corresponds to TRBD1 (6 bases). CDR1 is ENHRY, CDR2 SYGVKD, per germline. With 5 bases removed from V and 5 bases from J, the gap between germline ends came to 21 bases. The CDR3 contains 16 residues. The CDR3: CAISKGGRQDLYGYTF. The CDR3, as DNA: TGTGCCATCAGTAAAGGTGGTCGACAGGACCTATATGGCTACACCTTC.

The V and J genes are TRBV7-9 and TRBJ1-5, with TRBD1 matching 10 bases. V was clipped by 5 bases and J by 5 bases; unmatched bases: 3. CDR3 length: 14 amino acids. CDR1 and CDR2 from the germline V gene are SEHNR and FQNEAQ (reference sequence). The CDR3 sequence is CASSPGTGDQPQHF. The CDR3 DNA follows: TGTGCCAGCAGCCCCGGGACAGGGGATCAGCCCCAGCATTTT.

CDR3 sequence (DNA): TGTGCCAGCAGTTCATCTCCATCGCACCGGACAGGGATGGACTATGGCTACACCTTC. It yields the protein CASSSSPSHRTGMDYGYTF. This rearrangement joins TRBV28 to TRBJ1-2, with 8 bases fitting TRBD1. V lost 4 bases to trimming and J lost 3 bases; unmatched junction nucleotides: 19. The germline V gene has CDR1 MDHEN and CDR2 SYDVKM. The CDR3 contains 19 residues.

V usage is TRBV4-1 and J usage is TRBJ1-2; D is unresolved. Germline V gives CDR1 MGHRA, CDR2 YSYEKL. The CDR3 is 14 amino acids. Between the trimmed V and J ends, which lost 0 bases and 1 base, there was a span of 6 bases. The CDR3 protein is CASSQDVFNYGYTF. Here the CDR3 DNA reads TGCGCCAGCAGCCAAGATGTATTTAACTATGGCTACACCTTC.

The chain couples TRBV7-3 to TRBJ2-3, with D possibly matching TRBD2 (6 bases). Deletions cut 5 bases from V and 5 bases from J, with 11 bases between. The germline CDR1 and CDR2 sequences are SGHTA and FQGTGA. The CDR3 is made up of 13 amino acids. CDR3 residues: CASSRDLEDTQYF. The CDR3 nucleotides are TGTGCCAGCAGCCGGGACTTGGAAGATACGCAGTATTTT.